This is a list of T cell receptor beta chains from one sample in a study of blood T cell repertoires in COVID-19. Sequenced by immunoSEQ multiplex PCR; TCRdb stores in-frame clones only, minus some. Of over 200,000 clones in the sample, almost 85% were seen once. The specimen sequenced was PBMCs or T cells enriched from blood (not recorded which). The receptor source for this set is a man aged 40-50 years who had recovered from COVID-19. Each CDR3 is given with its conserved first and last residue. The order of the fields is V gene, J gene, clone size, D gene, CDR3 protein, CDR3 DNA. The D gene is left open where the match is weak. Clone size, where shown, is once, few, many, or a class for clones that have expanded.

>TRBV30|TRBJ1-5|NA|NA
CAWSYLQGQPQHF
TGTGCCTGGAGTTATTTACAGGGACAGCCCCAGCATTTT
>TRBV21-1|TRBJ1-2|few|NA
CASSNPGQSYGYTF
TGTGCCAGCAGCAATCCGGGACAGTCTTATGGCTACACCTTC
>TRBV3-1/TRBV3-2|TRBJ1-2|NA|TRBD1
CASSLTTGRYGYTF
TGTGCCAGCAGCCTGACGACAGGGAGGTATGGCTACACCTTC
>TRBV14|TRBJ2-7|few|NA
CASSGRGFSNEQYF
TGTGCCAGCAGCGGCCGGGGGTTCTCCAACGAGCAGTACTTC
>TRBV27|TRBJ1-2|NA|TRBD1
CASSWTGSNYGYTF
TGTGCCAGCAGTTGGACAGGGTCCAACTATGGCTACACCTTC
>TRBV24-1|TRBJ1-3|NA|TRBD1
CATSLGTVTIYF
TGTGCCACCAGCCTAGGGACAGTCACCATATATTTT
>TRBV5-4|TRBJ1-3|NA|TRBD1
CASSLGDRGLAGNTIYF
TGTGCCAGCAGCCTGGGGGACAGGGGGTTGGCTGGAAACACCATATATTTT
>TRBV28|TRBJ2-1|NA|NA
CASSSGGSFYNEQFF
TGTGCCAGCAGTTCCGGGGGTTCCTTCTACAATGAGCAGTTCTTC
>TRBV29-1|TRBJ1-1|NA|TRBD1
CSANSQGDTEAFF
TGCAGCGCGAATTCTCAGGGGGACACTGAAGCTTTCTTT
>TRBV7-3|TRBJ2-1|NA|NA
CASSQRPGEQFF
TGTGCCAGCAGCCAGCGCCCGGGTGAGCAGTTCTTC
>TRBV5-1|TRBJ1-1|NA|NA
CASSLGGTTITEAFF
TGCGCCAGCAGCTTGGGCGGGACTACCATCACTGAAGCTTTCTTT